A selection of T cell receptor beta chains follows, all from one sample in a study of PD-1 blockade in classical Hodgkin lymphoma. Libraries were prepared by immunoSEQ multiplex PCR; TCRdb keeps only in-frame clonotypes and omits some of them. Altogether fewer than 30,000 clones are present, roughly 80% being singletons, with the ten largest covering about 7.8%. Specimen: peripheral blood mononuclear cells (PBMCs), collected before the second cycle of nivolumab. The receptors come from a human donor with classical Hodgkin lymphoma. CDR3s include the opening cysteine and the closing phenylalanine or tryptophan.

V: TRBV6-1
CDR3: CASAGRTGGDPLHF

V: TRBV5-4
CDR3: CASSLAGRLPDNEQFF

V: TRBV5-1
CDR3: CASSLVGGGGFNYGYTF

V: TRBV29-1
CDR3: CSAETSGPAYEQYF

V: TRBV19
CDR3: CASTLKAGQGMIRSNQPQHF

V: TRBV4-3
CDR3: CASSQDWSRAYGYTF

V: TRBV13
CDR3: CASSGWTAPYEQYF

V: TRBV10-3
CDR3: CAISLQGVEQYF

V: TRBV2
CDR3: CASSGGLSWRVTTDTQYF

V: TRBV7-6
CDR3: CASSLLDGTSGDGNNEQFF

V: TRBV7-8
CDR3: CASSPSGGHQETQYF

V: TRBV6-5
CDR3: CASSYSTGGAETQYF

V: TRBV6-5
CDR3: CASGPGQGNSPLHF

V: TRBV7-2
CDR3: CASSSRGTGVQYEQYF

V: TRBV4-1
CDR3: CASSQVSPLGASYEQYF